This T cell receptor beta chain came from a study of T cell changes during pregnancy in multiple sclerosis (dated by TCRdb to about 2019). Study-wide context: The study examined how the T cell repertoire changed over the course of pregnancy in women with multiple sclerosis.

Libraries were constructed by the immunoSEQ multiplex PCR assay. TCRdb re-hosts the immuneACCESS table, in-frame sequences only. Its copies lack some clones; in the studies checked, an unresolved V gene accounts for under half of them, and the cause for the rest is not known. Present in this sample are about 40,000 clones, 90% to 95% of which were seen just once. The leading ten clones occupy 0.95% to 1.5% of the sample. Reading the germline V gene (reference sequence) gives CDR1 SGHNT and CDR2 YYREEE. Germline trimming: 4 bases from V, 6 bases from J; junction bases outside gene matches: 5. CDR3 length: 14 amino acids, cysteine to phenylalanine. Here the CDR3 DNA is all that survives: 42 bases in frame from base 1. About this clone itself: The target of this receptor is not known. Base qualities are not provided; no much larger clone lies one nucleotide away.

Rearrangement joined TRBV5-4 to TRBJ2-2, and 8 junctional nucleotides match TRBD1. The source is a female donor with multiple sclerosis, enrolled in a pregnancy study. The material was peripheral blood, obtained before pregnancy. The CDR3 protein is CASSQGAGPGELFF. In nucleotides, the sequence is TGTGCCAGCAGCCAGGGGGCAGGGCCCGGGGAGCTGTTTTTT.